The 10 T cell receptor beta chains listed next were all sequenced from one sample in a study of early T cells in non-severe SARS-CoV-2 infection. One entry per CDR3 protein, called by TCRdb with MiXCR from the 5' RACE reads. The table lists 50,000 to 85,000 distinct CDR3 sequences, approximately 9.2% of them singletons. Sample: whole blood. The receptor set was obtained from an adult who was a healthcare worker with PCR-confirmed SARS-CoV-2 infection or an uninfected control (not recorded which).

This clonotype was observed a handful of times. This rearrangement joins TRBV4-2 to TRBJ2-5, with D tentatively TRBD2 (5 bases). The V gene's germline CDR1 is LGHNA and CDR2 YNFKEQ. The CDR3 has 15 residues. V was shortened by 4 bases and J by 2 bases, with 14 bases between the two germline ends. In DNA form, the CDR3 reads TGTGCCAGCAGCCGGCGGGCCCTTGGGCAAGAGACCCAGTACTTC. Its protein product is CASSRRALGQETQYF.

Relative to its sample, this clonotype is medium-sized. The DNA of the CDR3 is TGCAGTGCTAGATCAGGTTTGAGCTCCTACAATGAGCAGTTCTTC. Protein sequence: CSARSGLSSYNEQFF. The chain carries TRBV20-1 and TRBJ2-1; D gene ambiguous. V was clipped by 2 bases and J by 0 bases, with 11 bases between them. This CDR3 is 15 amino acids long. The germline CDR1 and CDR2 sequences are DFQATT and SNEGSKA (reference sequence).

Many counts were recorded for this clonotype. This CDR3 reads CSARSGTDTQYF. In DNA, the CDR3 is TGCAGTGCTAGATCGGGGACAGATACGCAGTATTTT. The chain has TRBV20-1 and TRBJ2-3; tentatively, D is TRBD2 (5 bases). V was pared by 2 bases and J by 3 bases, with 6 bases between. The length of the CDR3 is 12 residues. Germline assignment: CDR1 DFQATT and CDR2 SNEGSKA (reference sequence).

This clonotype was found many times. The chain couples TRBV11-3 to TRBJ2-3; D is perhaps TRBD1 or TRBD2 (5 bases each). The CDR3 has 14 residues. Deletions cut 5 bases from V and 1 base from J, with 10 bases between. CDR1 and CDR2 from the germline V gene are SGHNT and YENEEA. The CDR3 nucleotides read TGTGCCAGCAGCAGCCGGGACGGCACAGATACGCAGTATTTT. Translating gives CASSSRDGTDTQYF.

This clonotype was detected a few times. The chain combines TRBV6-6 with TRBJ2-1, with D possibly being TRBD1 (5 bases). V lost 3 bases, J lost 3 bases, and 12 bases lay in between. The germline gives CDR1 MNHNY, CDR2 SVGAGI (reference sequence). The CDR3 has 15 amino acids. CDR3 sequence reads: CASSYMDNRYNEQFF. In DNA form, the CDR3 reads TGTGCCAGCAGTTATATGGACAACCGCTACAATGAGCAGTTCTTC.

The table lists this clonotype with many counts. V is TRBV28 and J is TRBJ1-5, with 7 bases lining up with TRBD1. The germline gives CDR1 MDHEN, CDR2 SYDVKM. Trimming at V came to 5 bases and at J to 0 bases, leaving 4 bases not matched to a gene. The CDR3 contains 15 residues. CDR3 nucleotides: TGTGCCAGCAGTAGGACAGGCTATAGCAATCAGCCCCAGCATTTT. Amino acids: CASSRTGYSNQPQHF.

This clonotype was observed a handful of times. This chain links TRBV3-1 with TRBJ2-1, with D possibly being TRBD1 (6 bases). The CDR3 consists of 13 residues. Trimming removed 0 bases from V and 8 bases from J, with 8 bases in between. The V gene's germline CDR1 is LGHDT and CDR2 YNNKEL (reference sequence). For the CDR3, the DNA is TGTGCCAGCAGCCAAGAGGCAGGGGATGAGCAGTTCTTC. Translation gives CASSQEAGDEQFF.

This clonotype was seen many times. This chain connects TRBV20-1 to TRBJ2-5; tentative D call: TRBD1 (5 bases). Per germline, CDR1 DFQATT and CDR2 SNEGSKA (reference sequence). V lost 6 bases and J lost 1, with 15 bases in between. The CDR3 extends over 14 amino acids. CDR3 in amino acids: CSAQSVDIQETQYF. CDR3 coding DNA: TGCAGTGCCCAGTCGGTGGACATCCAAGAGACCCAGTACTTC.

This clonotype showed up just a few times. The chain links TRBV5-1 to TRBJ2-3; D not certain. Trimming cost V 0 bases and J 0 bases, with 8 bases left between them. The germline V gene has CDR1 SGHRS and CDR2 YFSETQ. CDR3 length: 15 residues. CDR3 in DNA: TGCGCCAGCAGCTTGGCTCAGTCTAGCACAGATACGCAGTATTTT. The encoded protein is CASSLAQSSTDTQYF.

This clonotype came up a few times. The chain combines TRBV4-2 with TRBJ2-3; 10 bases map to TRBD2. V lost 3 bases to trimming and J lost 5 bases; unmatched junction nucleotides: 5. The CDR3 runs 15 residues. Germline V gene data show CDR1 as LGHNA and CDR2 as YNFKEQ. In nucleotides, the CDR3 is TGTGCCAGCAGCCACGAGGTAGCGGGAGGAGATACGCAGTATTTT. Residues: CASSHEVAGGDTQYF.